The 23 T cell receptor beta chains below were found in one sample sequenced in a study of Graves' ophthalmopathy and Graves' hyperthyroidism. Amplified material comprised TCR beta CDR3 regions derived from RNA transcripts. Amplification began with first-round RT-PCR using HTBI primers, then second-round multiplex PCR was performed. TCRdb processed the multiplex PCR reads anew with MiXCR; each CDR3 protein has one entry. The sample lists about 370,000 distinct CDR3 sequences; approximately 17% were seen once. Sequenced input: peripheral blood. These receptors originate from an adult woman with stable Graves' hyperthyroidism.

This clonotype was counted ten times or more. CDR3 sequence reads: CASSSADREGYTF. The CDR3 coding sequence is TGTGCCAGCAGTTCCGCGGACAGGGAAGGCTACACCTTC. The rearrangement uses TRBV28 and TRBJ1-2, with 8 bases that match TRBD1. J was trimmed by 8 bases and V by 4 bases; bases with no gene match: 6. The CDR3 is 13 residues long. CDR1 and CDR2 from the germline V gene are MDHEN and SYDVKM.

Remarks on this clonotype: Mismatch with germline at one junction end may stem from a read error. This rearrangement joins TRBV11-1 to TRBJ2-2, with D possibly matching TRBD2 (6 bases). Germline CDR1 is SGHAT and CDR2 is FQDESV (reference sequence). This CDR3 is built from 16 residues. The CDR3 nucleotides read TGTGCCAGCAGCTTAGTTCAGGCCAAAAGCGGCGGGGAGCTGTGTTTT. Its protein product is CASSLVQAKSGGELCF.

This clonotype was picked up many times. The V gene is TRBV20-1, the J gene TRBJ2-7, with 8 bases that match TRBD2. This CDR3 region has 14 residues. Germline V lookup: CDR1 DFQATT, CDR2 SNEGSKA (reference sequence). V lost 3 bases to trimming and J lost 6 bases; unmatched junction nucleotides: 10. The CDR3 region is CSARRGSGVSEQYF. In nucleotides, the CDR3 is TGCAGTGCTAGGAGGGGTAGCGGGGTTTCCGAGCAGTACTTC.

This clonotype has at least ten counts. This rearrangement joins TRBV12-3 or TRBV12-4 to TRBJ2-1, with 11 nucleotides matching TRBD2. V shed 5 bases and J 4 bases; nucleotides not matched to a gene: 4. The CDR3 totals 15 residues. CDR3 sequence: CASSHSGRGYNEQFF. CDR3 nucleotides: TGTGCCAGCAGTCATAGCGGGAGGGGGTACAATGAGCAGTTCTTC.

This rearrangement joins TRBV12-3 or TRBV12-4 to TRBJ2-5; TRBD2 matches 7 bases. After removal of 8 bases from V and 4 bases from J, the junction contained 7 bases not matched to a gene. The CDR3 is 13 amino acids. CDR3 protein: CASRTSDVETQYF. The CDR3 DNA sequence: TGTGCCAGCCGTACTAGCGATGTAGAGACCCAGTACTTC.

The table lists this clonotype with many counts. This chain uses TRBV6-1 with TRBJ1-5; D unresolved. Germline CDR1 MNHNS, CDR2 SASEGT. V was shortened by 2 bases and J by 6 bases, with 17 bases between the two germline ends. The CDR3 length is 16 residues. The CDR3 bases are TGTGCCAGCAGTGAAATACATTGGGGAAAGGGTCAGCCCCAGCATTTT. It encodes CASSEIHWGKGQPQHF.

The V gene is TRBV5-5, the J gene TRBJ1-6; D not certain. The germline gives CDR1 SGHKS, CDR2 YYEKEE (reference sequence). V dropped 0 bases and J dropped 10 bases, with 11 bases sitting between them. CDR3 length equals 14 residues. CDR3 in amino acids: CASSLGVRNSPLHF. The CDR3 coding sequence is TGTGCCAGCAGCTTGGGGGTCCGGAACTCACCCCTCCACTTT.

This clonotype was counted ten times or more. The chain couples TRBV12-3 or TRBV12-4 to TRBJ1-2; maybe TRBD1 (6 bases). This CDR3 spans 11 amino acids. Trimming took 8 bases from V and 8 from J, leaving 12 bases between them. This CDR3 reads CASGTQPGYTF. CDR3 coding DNA: TGTGCCAGCGGGACACAGCCCGGCTACACCTTC.

In regard to this clonotype: A read error may be the cause here, since a much bigger clone is one base away. The chain couples TRBV28 to TRBJ2-7, with a possible D match to TRBD1 (5 bases). The V gene's germline CDR1 is MDHEN and CDR2 SYDVKM. The CDR3 has 15 residues. The CDR3 nucleotides are TGTGCCAGCAGTTTATTTTCTGTGACAGCATACGGGCAGTACTTC. It encodes CASSLFSVTAYGQYF.

This clonotype came up many times. The chain links TRBV7-9 to TRBJ1-1; D perhaps matches TRBD1 (6 bases). V was clipped by 5 bases and J by 1 base, with 11 bases between them. CDR1 SEHNR and CDR2 FQNEAQ come from the germline V gene (reference sequence). The CDR3 runs to 14 residues. The CDR3 loop reads CASSVSGENTEAFF. The CDR3 DNA reads as TGTGCCAGCAGCGTCTCAGGGGAGAACACTGAAGCTTTCTTT.

This clonotype occurred many times. This chain joins TRBV7-9 and TRBJ1-5; D may be TRBD1 (5 bases). The germline CDR1 and CDR2 sequences are SEHNR and FQNEAQ (reference sequence). This CDR3 is built from 15 residues. Trimming removed 1 base at V and 7 bases at J, with 14 bases between. DNA of the CDR3: TGTGCCAGCAGCTTAGACCTGGGACCCAGACAGCCCCAGCATTTT. Its translation: CASSLDLGPRQPQHF.

There are many counts of this clonotype. This CDR3 reads CSARGQGSIYGYTF. The CDR3 DNA is TGCAGTGCTAGAGGACAGGGGAGTATCTATGGCTACACCTTC. This chain joins TRBV20-1 and TRBJ1-2; TRBD1 aligns across 8 bases. Germline V gives CDR1 DFQATT, CDR2 SNEGSKA (reference sequence). CDR3 length equals 14 residues. Trimming cost V 1 base and J 4 bases; bases outside gene matches: 5.

At least ten counts were recorded for this clonotype. This chain joins TRBV28 and TRBJ1-5; D gene ambiguous. The CDR3 is made up of 17 amino acids. V lost 5 bases, J lost 2 bases, and 19 bases lay in between. Per the germline V gene, CDR1 is MDHEN and CDR2 is SYDVKM. The CDR3: CASSGHFPLSGNQPQHF. The CDR3 region has the DNA TGTGCCAGCAGTGGCCACTTTCCGCTTAGTGGCAATCAGCCCCAGCATTTT.

As concerns this clonotype: The junction differs from germline at one of its ends, possibly a read error. J is TRBJ2-7 and V is TRBV18; a weak D match, TRBD2 (5 bases). The CDR3 has 16 amino acids. Germline loops: CDR1 KGHSH, CDR2 LQKENI. This chain's CDR3 is CASSPLGGARAYEEYF. The CDR3 nucleotides read TGTGCCAGCTCACCATTAGGAGGAGCGCGGGCCTACGAGGAGTACTTC.

This clonotype was seen at least ten times. The chain combines TRBV6-2 or TRBV6-3 with TRBJ2-7, with 8 bases identical to TRBD1. CDR1 and CDR2 (germline): MNHEY, SVGEGT. V dropped 5 bases and J dropped 0; count of bases not matched to a gene: 9. The CDR3 consists of 16 residues. This CDR3 reads CASSPRRDRSSYEQYF. In DNA, the CDR3 is TGTGCCAGCAGTCCCCGACGGGACAGGAGCTCCTACGAGCAGTACTTC.

This clonotype was seen at least ten times. V is TRBV18 and J is TRBJ2-5, with no clear D. Germline CDR1 reads KGHSH; CDR2 reads LQKENI. With 5 bases removed from V and 5 bases from J, the gap between germline ends came to 12 bases. The CDR3 covers 13 residues. The CDR3 reads CASSSDNRETQYF. CDR3 DNA sequence: TGTGCCAGCTCATCCGACAATCGGGAGACCCAGTACTTC.

This clonotype was seen repeatedly, ten times or more. The chain joins TRBV2 to TRBJ2-1; D perhaps matches TRBD2 (5 bases). CDR1 SNHLY and CDR2 FYNNEI come from the germline V gene. Trimming took 6 bases from V and 4 from J, leaving 13 bases between them. The CDR3 contains 14 residues. The CDR3 coding sequence is TGTGCCAGCAGGGGAGACGGCTTGTACAATGAGCAGTTCTTC. Translated: CASRGDGLYNEQFF.

This clonotype was seen many times. The chain uses TRBV28 and TRBJ1-3, with TRBD1 as a possible D gene (6 bases). Germline V gene lookup returns CDR1 MDHEN and CDR2 SYDVKM. The CDR3 consists of 14 residues. Trimming cost V 5 bases and J 4 bases, with 12 bases left between them. CDR3 in DNA: TGTGCCAGCAGTACAGGGTCGGCGGGAAACACCATATATTTT. Its protein product is CASSTGSAGNTIYF.

This clonotype came up many times. V usage is TRBV19 and J usage is TRBJ2-5; TRBD1 or TRBD2 may be the D gene (5 bases each). Germline CDR1 is LNHDA and CDR2 is SQIVND (reference sequence). The length of the CDR3 is 14 residues. Trimming removed 4 bases at V and 0 bases at J, with 9 bases between. The CDR3 DNA reads as TGTGCCAGTAGTACTGGGACGAACCAAGAGACCCAGTACTTC. It codes for CASSTGTNQETQYF.

This clonotype was seen more than once but under ten times. The chain carries TRBV18 and TRBJ1-5, with D possibly TRBD1 on 5 matching bases. CDR1 is KGHSH and CDR2 is LQKENI in the germline V gene. This CDR3 spans 15 amino acids. V dropped 6 bases and J dropped 1 base, with 13 bases sitting between them. The CDR3 nucleotides read TGTGCCAGCTCTCTGGCAGGGTCAAGCAATCAGCCCCAGCATTTT. Its translation is CASSLAGSSNQPQHF.

This clonotype has at least ten counts. V usage is TRBV5-1 and J usage is TRBJ1-2; 7 positions match TRBD1. Germline V lookup: CDR1 SGHRS, CDR2 YFSETQ. V gave up 4 bases and J gave up 7 bases; unmatched junction bases: 4. The CDR3 extends over 12 amino acids. CDR3 sequence reads: CASSPGQRGYTF. The CDR3 DNA reads as TGCGCCAGCAGCCCGGGACAGCGTGGCTACACCTTC.

The chain joins TRBV5-4 to TRBJ1-2; D unresolved. Germline CDR1 reads SGHNT; CDR2 reads YYREEE (reference sequence). V was cut by 0 bases and J by 0 bases, with 15 bases left in between. The CDR3 extends over 17 amino acids. The CDR3, as DNA: TGTGCCAGCAGCTTGGTGGCAGGACTTTATTCTAACTATGGCTACACCTTC. Translating gives CASSLVAGLYSNYGYTF. The whole variable domain, remainder taken from reference TRBV5-4 and TRBJ1-2, is ETGVTQSPTHLIKTRGQQVTLRCSSQSGHNTVSWYQQALGQGPQFIFQYYREEENGRGNFPPRFSGLQFPNYSSELNVNALELDDSALYLCASSLVAGLYSNYGYTFGSGTRLTVV.

This rearrangement joins TRBV11-3 to TRBJ1-1, with 8 bases aligning to TRBD1. Germline trimming cut 2 bases from V and 0 bases from J; bases unmatched to any gene: 5. There are 16 residues in the CDR3. Germline CDR1 is SGHNT and CDR2 is YENEEA. CDR3 DNA sequence: TGTGCCAGCAGCTTACTCCCAGGGGGCATGAACACTGAAGCTTTCTTT. Protein product: CASSLLPGGMNTEAFF.